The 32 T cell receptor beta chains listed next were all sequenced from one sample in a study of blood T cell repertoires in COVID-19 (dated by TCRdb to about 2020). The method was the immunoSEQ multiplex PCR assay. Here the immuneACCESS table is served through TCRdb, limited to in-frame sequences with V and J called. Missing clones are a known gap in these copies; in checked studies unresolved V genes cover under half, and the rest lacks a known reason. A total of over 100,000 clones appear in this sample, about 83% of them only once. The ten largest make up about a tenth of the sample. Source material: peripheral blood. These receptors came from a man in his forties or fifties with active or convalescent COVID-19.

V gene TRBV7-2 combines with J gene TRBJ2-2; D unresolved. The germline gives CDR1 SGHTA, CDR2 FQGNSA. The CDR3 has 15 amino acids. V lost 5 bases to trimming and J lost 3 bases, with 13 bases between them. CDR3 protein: CASSPQPRDTGELFF. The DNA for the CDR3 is TGTGCCAGCAGCCCCCAGCCCCGGGACACCGGGGAGCTGTTTTTT.

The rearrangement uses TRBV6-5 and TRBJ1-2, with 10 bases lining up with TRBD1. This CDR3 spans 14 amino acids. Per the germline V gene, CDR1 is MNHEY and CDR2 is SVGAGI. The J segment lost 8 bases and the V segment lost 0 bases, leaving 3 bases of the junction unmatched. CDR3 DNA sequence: TGTGCCAGCAGTTACTCGACAGGGGGCGCGGGCTACACCTTC. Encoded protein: CASSYSTGGAGYTF.

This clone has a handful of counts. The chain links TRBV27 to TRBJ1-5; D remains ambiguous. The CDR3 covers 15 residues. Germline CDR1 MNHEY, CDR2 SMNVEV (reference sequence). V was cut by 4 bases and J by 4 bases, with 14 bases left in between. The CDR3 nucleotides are TGTGCCAGCAGTTCCCGGGAGGGTCTTAATCAGCCCCAGCATTTT. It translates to CASSSREGLNQPQHF.

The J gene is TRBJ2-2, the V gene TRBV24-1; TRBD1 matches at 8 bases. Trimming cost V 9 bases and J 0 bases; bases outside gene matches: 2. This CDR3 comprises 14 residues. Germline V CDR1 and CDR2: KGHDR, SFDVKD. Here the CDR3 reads CATQDRANTGELFF. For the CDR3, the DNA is TGTGCCACCCAGGACAGGGCGAACACCGGGGAGCTGTTTTTT.

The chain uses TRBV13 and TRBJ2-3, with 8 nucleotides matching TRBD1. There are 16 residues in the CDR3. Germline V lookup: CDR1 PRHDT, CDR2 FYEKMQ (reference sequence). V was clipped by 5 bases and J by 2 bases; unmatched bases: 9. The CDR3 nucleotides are TGTGCCAGCAGCCCCCGGACAGGGACGATCACAGATACGCAGTATTTT. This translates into CASSPRTGTITDTQYF. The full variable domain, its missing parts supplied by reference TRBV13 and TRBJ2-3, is AAGVIQSPRHLIKEKRETATLKCYPIPRHDTVYWYQQGPGQDPQFLISFYEKMQSDKGSIPDRFSAQQFSDYHSELNMSSLELGDSALYFCASSPRTGTITDTQYFGPGTRLTVL.

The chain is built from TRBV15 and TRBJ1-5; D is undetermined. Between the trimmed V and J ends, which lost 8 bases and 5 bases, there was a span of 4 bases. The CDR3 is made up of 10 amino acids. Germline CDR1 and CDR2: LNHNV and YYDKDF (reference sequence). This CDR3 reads CATSDQPQHF. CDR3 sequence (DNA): TGTGCCACCTCCGATCAGCCCCAGCATTTT.

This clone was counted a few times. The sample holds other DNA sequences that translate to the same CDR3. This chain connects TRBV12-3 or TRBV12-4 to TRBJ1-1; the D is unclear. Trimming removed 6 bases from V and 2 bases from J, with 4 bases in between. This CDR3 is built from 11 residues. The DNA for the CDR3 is TGTGCCAGCAGCCGTAACACTGAAGCTTTCTTT. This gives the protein CASSRNTEAFF.

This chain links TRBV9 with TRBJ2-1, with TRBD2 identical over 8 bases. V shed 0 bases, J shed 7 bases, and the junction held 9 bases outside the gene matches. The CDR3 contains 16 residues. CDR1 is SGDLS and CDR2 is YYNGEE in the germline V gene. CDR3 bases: TGTGCCAGCAGCGTAGACCGGGTGTTAGCGGGGAATGAGCAGTTCTTC. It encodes CASSVDRVLAGNEQFF.

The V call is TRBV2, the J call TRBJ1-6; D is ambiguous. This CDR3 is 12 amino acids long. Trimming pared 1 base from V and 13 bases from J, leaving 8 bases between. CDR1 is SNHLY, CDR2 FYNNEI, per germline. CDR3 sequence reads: CASSEVSMPLHF. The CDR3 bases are TGTGCCAGCAGTGAAGTAAGCATGCCCCTCCACTTT.

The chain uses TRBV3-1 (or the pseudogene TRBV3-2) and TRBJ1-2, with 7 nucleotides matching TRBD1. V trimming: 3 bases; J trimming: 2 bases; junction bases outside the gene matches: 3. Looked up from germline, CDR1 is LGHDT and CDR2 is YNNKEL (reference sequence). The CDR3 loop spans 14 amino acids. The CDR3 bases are TGTGCCAGCAGCCATTTGACAGGGAACTATGGCTACACCTTC. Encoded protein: CASSHLTGNYGYTF.

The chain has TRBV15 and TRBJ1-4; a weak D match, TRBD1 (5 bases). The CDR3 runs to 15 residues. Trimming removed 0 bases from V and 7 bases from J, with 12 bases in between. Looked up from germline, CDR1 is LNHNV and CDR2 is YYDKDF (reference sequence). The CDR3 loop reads CATSRDISGSEKLFF. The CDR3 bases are TGTGCCACCAGCAGAGATATCTCAGGGTCTGAAAAACTGTTTTTT.

CDR3 sequence: CASTEKGTGEGYTF. CDR3 bases: TGTGCCAGCACCGAAAAAGGGACAGGCGAGGGCTACACCTTC. The chain couples TRBV7-2 to TRBJ1-2; TRBD1 agrees at 8 bases. J lost 8 bases, V lost 7 bases, and 12 bases had no gene match. The CDR3 length is 14 residues. Germline V gene sequence: CDR1 SGHTA, CDR2 FQGNSA.

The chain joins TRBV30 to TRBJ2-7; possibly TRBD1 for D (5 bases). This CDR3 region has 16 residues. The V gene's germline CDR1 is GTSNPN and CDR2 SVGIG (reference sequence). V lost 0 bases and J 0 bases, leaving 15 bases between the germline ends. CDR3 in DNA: TGTGCCTGGAGTGTCGGAGACAGTCAGAACTCCTACGAGCAGTACTTC. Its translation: CAWSVGDSQNSYEQYF.

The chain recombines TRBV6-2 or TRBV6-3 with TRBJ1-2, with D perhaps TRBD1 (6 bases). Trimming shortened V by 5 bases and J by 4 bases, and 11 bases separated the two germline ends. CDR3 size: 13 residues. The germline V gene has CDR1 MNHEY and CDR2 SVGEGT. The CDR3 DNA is TGTGCCAGCAGTCGCGGACAGATCTATGGCTACACCTTC. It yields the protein CASSRGQIYGYTF.

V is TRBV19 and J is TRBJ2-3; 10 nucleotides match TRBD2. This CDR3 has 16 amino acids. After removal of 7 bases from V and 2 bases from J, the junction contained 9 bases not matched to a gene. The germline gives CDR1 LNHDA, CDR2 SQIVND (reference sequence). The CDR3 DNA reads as TGTGCCAGTACTCTTAGCGGGGGGCCCTCCACAGATACGCAGTATTTT. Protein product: CASTLSGGPSTDTQYF.

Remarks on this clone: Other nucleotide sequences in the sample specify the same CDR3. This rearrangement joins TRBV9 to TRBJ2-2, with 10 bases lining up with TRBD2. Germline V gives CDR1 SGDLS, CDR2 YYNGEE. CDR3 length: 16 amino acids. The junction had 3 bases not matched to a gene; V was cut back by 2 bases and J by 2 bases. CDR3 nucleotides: TGTGCCAGCAGCGTCAGCGGGGGGGCAAACACCGGGGAGCTGTTTTTT. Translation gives CASSVSGGANTGELFF.

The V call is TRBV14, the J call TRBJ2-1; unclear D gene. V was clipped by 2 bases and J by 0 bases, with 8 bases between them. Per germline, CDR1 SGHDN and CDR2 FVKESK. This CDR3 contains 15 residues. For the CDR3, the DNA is TGTGCCAGCAGCCAACTACGAGACTCCTACAATGAGCAGTTCTTC. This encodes CASSQLRDSYNEQFF.

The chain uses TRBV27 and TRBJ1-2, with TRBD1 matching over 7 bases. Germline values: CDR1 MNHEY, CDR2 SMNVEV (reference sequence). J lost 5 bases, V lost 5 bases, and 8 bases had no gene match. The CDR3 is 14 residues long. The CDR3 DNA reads TGTGCCAGCAGTCTCCGGGACAGACCATATGGCTACACCTTC. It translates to CASSLRDRPYGYTF.

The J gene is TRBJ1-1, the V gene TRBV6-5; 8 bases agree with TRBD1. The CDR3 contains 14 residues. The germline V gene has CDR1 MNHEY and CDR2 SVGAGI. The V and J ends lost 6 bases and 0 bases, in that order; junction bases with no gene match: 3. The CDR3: CASRGQGLNTEAFF. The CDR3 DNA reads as TGTGCCAGCAGAGGACAGGGTTTGAACACTGAAGCTTTCTTT.

The CDR3 loop reads CAWSPGLAGGYTGELFF. CDR3 sequence (DNA): TGTGCCTGGAGTCCGGGACTAGCGGGGGGATACACCGGGGAGCTGTTTTTT. The chain employs TRBV30 and TRBJ2-2; 15 bases agree with TRBD2. Germline V CDR1 and CDR2: GTSNPN, SVGIG (reference sequence). This CDR3 contains 17 residues. Trimming cost V 2 bases and J 3 bases; bases outside gene matches: 4.

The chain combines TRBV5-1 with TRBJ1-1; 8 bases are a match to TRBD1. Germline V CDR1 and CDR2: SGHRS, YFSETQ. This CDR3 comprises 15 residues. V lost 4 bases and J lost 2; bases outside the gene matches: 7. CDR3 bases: TGCGCCAGCAGCCCCTCGACAGGGGCTAACACTGAAGCTTTCTTT. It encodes CASSPSTGANTEAFF.

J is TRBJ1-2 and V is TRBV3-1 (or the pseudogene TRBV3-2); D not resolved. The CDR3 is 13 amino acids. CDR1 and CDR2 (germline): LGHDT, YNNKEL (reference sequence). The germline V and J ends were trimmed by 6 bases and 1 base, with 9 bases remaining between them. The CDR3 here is CASSREINYGYTF. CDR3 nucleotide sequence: TGTGCCAGCAGTCGGGAGATTAACTATGGCTACACCTTC.

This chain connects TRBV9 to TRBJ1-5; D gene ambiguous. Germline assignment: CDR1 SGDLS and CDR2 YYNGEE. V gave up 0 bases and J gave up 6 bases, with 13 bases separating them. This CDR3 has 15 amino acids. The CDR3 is CASSVEGWEGQPQHF. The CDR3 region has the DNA TGTGCCAGCAGCGTAGAAGGATGGGAGGGTCAGCCCCAGCATTTT.

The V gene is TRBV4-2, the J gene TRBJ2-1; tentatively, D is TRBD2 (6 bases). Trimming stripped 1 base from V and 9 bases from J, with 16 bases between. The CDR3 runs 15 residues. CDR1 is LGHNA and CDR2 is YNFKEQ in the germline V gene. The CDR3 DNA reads TGTGCCAGCAGCCAAGCGTCCACCGGGGAGGTTGAGCAGTTCTTC. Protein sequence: CASSQASTGEVEQFF.

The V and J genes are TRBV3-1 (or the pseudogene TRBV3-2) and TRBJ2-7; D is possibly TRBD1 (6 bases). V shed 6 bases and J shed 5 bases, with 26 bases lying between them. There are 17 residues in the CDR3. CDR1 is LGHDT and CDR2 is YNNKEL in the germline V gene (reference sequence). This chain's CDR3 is CASSKGSTGPVRHEQYF. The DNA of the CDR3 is TGTGCCAGCAGTAAGGGATCAACAGGGCCGGTCCGCCACGAGCAGTACTTC.

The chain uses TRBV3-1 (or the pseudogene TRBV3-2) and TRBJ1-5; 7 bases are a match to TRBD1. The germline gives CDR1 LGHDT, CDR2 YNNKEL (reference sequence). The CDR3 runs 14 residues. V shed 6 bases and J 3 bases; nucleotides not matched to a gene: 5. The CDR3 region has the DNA TGTGCCAGCAGTTACGGGACAGACAATCAGCCCCAGCATTTT. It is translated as CASSYGTDNQPQHF.

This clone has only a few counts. CDR3 sequence: CASSLTAEGTDTQYF. The DNA for the CDR3 is TGTGCCAGCAGCTTGACCGCCGAGGGCACAGATACGCAGTATTTT. The chain recombines TRBV5-5 with TRBJ2-3, with D unresolved. Germline loops: CDR1 SGHKS, CDR2 YYEKEE (reference sequence). V was cut by 1 base and J by 1 base, with 10 bases left in between. This CDR3 has 15 residues.

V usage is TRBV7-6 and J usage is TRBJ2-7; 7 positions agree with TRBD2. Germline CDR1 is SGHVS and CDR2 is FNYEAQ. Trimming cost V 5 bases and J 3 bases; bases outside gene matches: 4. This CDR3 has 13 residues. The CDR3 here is CASSLSGDYEQYF. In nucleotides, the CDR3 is TGTGCCAGCAGCCTCAGCGGGGACTACGAGCAGTACTTC.

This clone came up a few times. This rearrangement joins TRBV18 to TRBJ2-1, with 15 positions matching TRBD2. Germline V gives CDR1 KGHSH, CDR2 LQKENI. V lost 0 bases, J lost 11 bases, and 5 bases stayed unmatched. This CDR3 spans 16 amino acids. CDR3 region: CASSPPEGLAGGKQFF. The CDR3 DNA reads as TGTGCCAGCTCACCACCAGAGGGACTAGCGGGGGGTAAGCAGTTCTTC.

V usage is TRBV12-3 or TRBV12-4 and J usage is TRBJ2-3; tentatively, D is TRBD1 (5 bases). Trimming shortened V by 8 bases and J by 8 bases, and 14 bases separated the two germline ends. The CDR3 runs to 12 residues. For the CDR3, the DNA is TGTGCCAGCCTCCTTATAGGGGCTACGCAGTATTTT. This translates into CASLLIGATQYF.

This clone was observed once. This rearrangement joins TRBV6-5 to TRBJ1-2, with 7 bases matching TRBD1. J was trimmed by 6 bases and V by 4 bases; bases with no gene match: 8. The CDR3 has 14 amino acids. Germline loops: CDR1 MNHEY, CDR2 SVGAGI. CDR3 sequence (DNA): TGTGCCAGCAGTTCAGCAGACAGGGATCATGGCTACACCTTC. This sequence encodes CASSSADRDHGYTF.

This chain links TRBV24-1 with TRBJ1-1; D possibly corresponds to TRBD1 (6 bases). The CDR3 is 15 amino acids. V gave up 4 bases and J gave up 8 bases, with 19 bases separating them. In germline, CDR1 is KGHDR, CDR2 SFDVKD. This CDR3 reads CATSEKGRGVVEAFF. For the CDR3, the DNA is TGTGCCACCAGTGAAAAGGGCAGGGGTGTAGTGGAAGCTTTCTTT.